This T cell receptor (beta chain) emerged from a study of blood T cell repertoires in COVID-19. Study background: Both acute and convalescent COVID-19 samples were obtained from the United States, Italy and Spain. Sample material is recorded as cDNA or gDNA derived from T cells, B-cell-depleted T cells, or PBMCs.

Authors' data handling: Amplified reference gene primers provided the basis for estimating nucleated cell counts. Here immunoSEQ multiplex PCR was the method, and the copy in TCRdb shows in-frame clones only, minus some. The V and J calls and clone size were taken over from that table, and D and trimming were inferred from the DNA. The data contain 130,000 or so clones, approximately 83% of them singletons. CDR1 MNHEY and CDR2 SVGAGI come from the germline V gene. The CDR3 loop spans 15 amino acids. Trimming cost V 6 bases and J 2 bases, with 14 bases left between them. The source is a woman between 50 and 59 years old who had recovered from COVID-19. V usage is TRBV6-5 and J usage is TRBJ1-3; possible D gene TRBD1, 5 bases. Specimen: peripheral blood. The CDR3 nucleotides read TGTGCCAGCAGGGCCAGGGCTACGGCTGGAAACACCATATATTTT. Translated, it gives CASRARATAGNTIYF.